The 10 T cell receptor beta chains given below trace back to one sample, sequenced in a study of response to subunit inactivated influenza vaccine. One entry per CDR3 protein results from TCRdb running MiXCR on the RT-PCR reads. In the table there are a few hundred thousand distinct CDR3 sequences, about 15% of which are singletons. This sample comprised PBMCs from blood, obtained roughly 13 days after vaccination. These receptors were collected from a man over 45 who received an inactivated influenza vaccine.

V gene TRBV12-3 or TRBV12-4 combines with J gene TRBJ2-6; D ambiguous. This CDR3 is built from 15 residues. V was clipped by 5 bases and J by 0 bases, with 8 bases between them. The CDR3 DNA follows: TGTGCCAGCAGTACCCGAACCTCTGGGGCCAACGTCCTGACTTTC. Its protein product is CASSTRTSGANVLTF.

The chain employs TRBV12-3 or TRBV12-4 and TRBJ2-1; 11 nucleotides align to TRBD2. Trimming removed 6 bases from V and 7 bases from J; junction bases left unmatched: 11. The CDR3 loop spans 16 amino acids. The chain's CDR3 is CASRYHSGGAENEQFF. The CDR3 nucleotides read TGTGCCAGCAGGTATCATAGCGGGGGGGCCGAAAATGAGCAGTTCTTC.

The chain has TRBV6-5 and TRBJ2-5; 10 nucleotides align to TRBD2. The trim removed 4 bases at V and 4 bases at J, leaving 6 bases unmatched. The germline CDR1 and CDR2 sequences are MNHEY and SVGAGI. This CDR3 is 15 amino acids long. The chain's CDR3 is CASSSKAGGPETQYF. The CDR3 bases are TGTGCCAGCAGTTCTAAAGCGGGGGGGCCAGAGACCCAGTACTTC.

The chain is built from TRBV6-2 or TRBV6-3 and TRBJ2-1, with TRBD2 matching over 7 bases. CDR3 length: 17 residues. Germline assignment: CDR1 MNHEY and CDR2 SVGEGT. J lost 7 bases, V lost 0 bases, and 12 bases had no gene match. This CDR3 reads CASSYSMGGSFGNEQFF. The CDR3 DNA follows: TGTGCCAGCAGTTACTCGATGGGCGGGAGCTTTGGGAATGAGCAGTTCTTC.

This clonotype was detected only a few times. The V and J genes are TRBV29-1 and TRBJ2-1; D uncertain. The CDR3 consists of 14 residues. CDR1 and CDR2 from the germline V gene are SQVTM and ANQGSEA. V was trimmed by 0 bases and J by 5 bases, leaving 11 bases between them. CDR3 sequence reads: CSVEDQYLNNEQFF. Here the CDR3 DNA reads TGCAGCGTTGAAGATCAATACCTAAACAATGAGCAGTTCTTC.

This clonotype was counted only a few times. The CDR3 reads CASSSTASYGYTF. DNA for the CDR3: TGTGCCAGCAGCTCGACAGCTTCCTATGGCTACACCTTC. The rearrangement joins TRBV7-8 to TRBJ1-2; D possibly corresponds to TRBD1 (5 bases). Germline loops: CDR1 SGHVS, CDR2 FQNEAQ. The V end was cut by 4 bases, the J end by 4 bases, with 10 bases between. This CDR3 region has 13 residues.

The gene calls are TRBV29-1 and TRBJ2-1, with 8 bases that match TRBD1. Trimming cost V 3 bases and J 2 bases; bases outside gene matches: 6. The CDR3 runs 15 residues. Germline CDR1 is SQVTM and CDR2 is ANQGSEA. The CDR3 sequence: CSVDLDREAYNEQFF. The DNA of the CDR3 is TGCAGCGTTGATTTGGACAGGGAAGCCTACAATGAGCAGTTCTTC.

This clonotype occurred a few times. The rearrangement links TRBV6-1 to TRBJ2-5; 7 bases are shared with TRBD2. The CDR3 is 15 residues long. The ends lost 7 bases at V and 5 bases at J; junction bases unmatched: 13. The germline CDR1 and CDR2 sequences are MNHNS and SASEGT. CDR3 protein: CASIVLGGSLETQYF. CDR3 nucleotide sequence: TGTGCCAGCATAGTTTTAGGCGGGAGCTTGGAGACCCAGTACTTC.

CDR3 amino acids: CASSLIGGADTQYF. Written as DNA, the CDR3 is TGTGCCAGCAGTTTGATAGGGGGAGCAGATACGCAGTATTTT. The V and J genes are TRBV12-3 or TRBV12-4 and TRBJ2-3; perhaps TRBD1 as D (6 bases). V was clipped by 3 bases and J by 4 bases, with 11 bases between them. The CDR3 has 14 residues.

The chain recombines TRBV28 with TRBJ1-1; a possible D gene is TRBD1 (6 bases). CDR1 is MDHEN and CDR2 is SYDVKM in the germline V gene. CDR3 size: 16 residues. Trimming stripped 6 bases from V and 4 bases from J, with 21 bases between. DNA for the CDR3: TGTGCCAGCAGCCCCGGTGGAATCAAGGGGGGCACTGAAGCTTTCTTT. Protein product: CASSPGGIKGGTEAFF.